The 30 T cell receptor beta chains below were found in one sample sequenced in a study of T cell changes during pregnancy in multiple sclerosis. TCRdb's table, derived via immunoSEQ multiplex PCR, lists solely in-frame clones and lacks some. This sample yields fewer than 45,000 clones, of which about 89% are seen a single time; about 0.42% belongs to the top ten. The source was CD4+ T cells from peripheral blood mononuclear cells, collected in the third trimester of pregnancy. These TCRs come from a female donor in good health, enrolled as a control in a pregnancy study.

This chain links TRBV6-4 with TRBJ1-2, with a possible D match to TRBD1 (6 bases). Germline CDR1 reads MRHNA; CDR2 reads SNTAGT. Deletions cut 2 bases from V and 4 bases from J, with 8 bases between. CDR3 length equals 13 residues. The CDR3 DNA reads as TGTGCCAGCAGTGACGTAGGGGGCTATGGCTACACCTTC. Encoded protein: CASSDVGGYGYTF.

The J gene is TRBJ2-4, the V gene TRBV6-5, with D perhaps TRBD1 (5 bases). The ends were cut back, 0 bases at V and 4 bases at J, with 10 bases in the middle. The CDR3 sequence is 15 residues long. Germline lookup yields CDR1 MNHEY and CDR2 SVGAGI. CDR3 sequence reads: CASSYSGQTKNIQYF. CDR3 DNA sequence: TGTGCCAGCAGTTACTCGGGGCAGACGAAAAACATTCAGTACTTC.

The chain recombines TRBV6-5 with TRBJ2-5; 8 nucleotides agree with TRBD1. CDR3 length: 15 amino acids. V lost 4 bases to trimming and J lost 7 bases; unmatched junction nucleotides: 11. Germline loops: CDR1 MNHEY, CDR2 SVGAGI. DNA for the CDR3: TGTGCCAGCAGTTCGACAGGGGCCGATGCGAGGACCCAGTACTTC. This sequence encodes CASSSTGADARTQYF.

This clone was found a few times. The V call is TRBV11-2, the J call TRBJ2-3, with 9 nucleotides matching TRBD2. Per germline, CDR1 SGHAT and CDR2 FQNNGV. The CDR3 contains 16 residues. V was clipped by 3 bases and J by 3 bases; unmatched bases: 7. CDR3 residues: CASSLGTSGWTDTQYF. For the CDR3, the DNA is TGTGCCAGCAGCTTGGGAACTAGCGGGTGGACAGATACGCAGTATTTT. The entire variable domain, with the rest obtained from reference TRBV11-2 and TRBJ2-3, is as follows: EAGVAQSPRYKIIEKRQSVAFWCNPISGHATLYWYQQILGQGPKLLIQFQNNGVVDDSQLPKDRFSAERLKGVDSTLKIQPAKLEDSAVYLCASSLGTSGWTDTQYFGPGTRLTVL.

The chain has TRBV7-9 and TRBJ2-4, with TRBD1 matching over 7 bases. CDR1 and CDR2 from the germline V gene are SEHNR and FQNEAQ (reference sequence). J was trimmed by 3 bases and V by 5 bases; bases with no gene match: 10. This CDR3 is 16 amino acids long. The CDR3 region is CASSAPFRTGKNIQYF. For the CDR3, the DNA is TGTGCCAGCAGCGCACCCTTCCGGACAGGCAAAAACATTCAGTACTTC. The variable domain in full, with the rest retrieved from reference TRBV7-9 and TRBJ2-4, is DTGVSQNPRHKITKRGQNVTFRCDPISEHNRLYWYRQTLGQGPEFLTYFQNEAQLEKSRLLSDRFSAERPKGSFSTLEIQRTEQGDSAMYLCASSAPFRTGKNIQYFGAGTRLSVL.

The V gene is TRBV15, the J gene TRBJ2-6; 9 nucleotides align to TRBD1. V dropped 0 bases and J dropped 2; count of bases not matched to a gene: 8. CDR3 size: 19 residues. Germline V CDR1 and CDR2: LNHNV, YYDKDF (reference sequence). CDR3 region: CATSRDLGTGLPGANVLTF. The CDR3 nucleotides read TGTGCCACCAGCAGAGACCTCGGGACAGGGCTCCCTGGGGCCAACGTCCTGACTTTC.

The chain joins TRBV10-3 to TRBJ2-1; no clear D gene. V gave up 3 bases and J gave up 2 bases, with 11 bases separating them. The CDR3 is 15 residues long. The germline CDR1 and CDR2 sequences are ENHRY and SYGVKD. Written as DNA, the CDR3 is TGTGCCATCAGTGACGGTTCGAGGACCTACAATGAGCAGTTCTTC. It codes for CAISDGSRTYNEQFF.

This chain links TRBV28 with TRBJ1-2; 7 nucleotides agree with TRBD1. The CDR3 totals 15 residues. Looked up from germline, CDR1 is MDHEN and CDR2 is SYDVKM. V shed 4 bases, J shed 1 base, and the junction held 6 bases outside the gene matches. CDR3 protein: CASSSGTEINYGYTF. The CDR3 region has the DNA TGTGCCAGCAGTTCCGGGACAGAGATTAACTATGGCTACACCTTC.

The V gene is TRBV6-1, the J gene TRBJ1-2, with D perhaps TRBD1 (5 bases). With 5 bases removed from V and 0 bases from J, the gap between germline ends came to 10 bases. The CDR3 totals 14 residues. In germline, CDR1 is MNHNS, CDR2 SASEGT. CDR3 loop: CASSLQGTNYGYTF. In DNA, the CDR3 is TGTGCCAGCAGTCTGCAGGGTACTAACTATGGCTACACCTTC.

The rearrangement joins TRBV5-4 to TRBJ2-1; no clear D gene. Germline loops: CDR1 SGHNT, CDR2 YYREEE (reference sequence). This CDR3 is built from 12 residues. The V end was cut by 2 bases, the J end by 9 bases, with 9 bases between. The CDR3 bases are TGTGCCAGCAGCTTATTTGGGCCTGAGCAGTTCTTC. It is translated as CASSLFGPEQFF.

This chain joins TRBV7-2 and TRBJ2-1; the D is unclear. In germline, CDR1 is SGHTA, CDR2 FQGNSA. CDR3 length equals 13 residues. Trimming stripped 5 bases from V and 9 bases from J, with 14 bases between. As DNA, the CDR3 is TGTGCCAGCAGCGCCCACAACGAGGTTGAGCAGTTCTTC. Translating gives CASSAHNEVEQFF.

This chain connects TRBV10-3 to TRBJ1-4; D might be TRBD1 (6 bases). Germline V lookup: CDR1 ENHRY, CDR2 SYGVKD. There are 17 residues in the CDR3. The germline V and J ends were trimmed by 0 bases and 4 bases, with 15 bases remaining between them. DNA of the CDR3: TGTGCCATCAGTGAGTCGAAAGGACAGAGCGTTAATGAAAAACTGTTTTTT. It specifies CAISESKGQSVNEKLFF.

The chain combines TRBV6-5 with TRBJ2-3, with D hard to call. Germline CDR1 MNHEY, CDR2 SVGAGI. There are 16 residues in the CDR3. Trimming cost V 2 bases and J 2 bases, with 14 bases left between them. The CDR3 DNA follows: TGTGCCAGCAGTTACGGGCAGGCGCATCACACAGATACGCAGTATTTT. This codes for CASSYGQAHHTDTQYF.

V gene TRBV28 combines with J gene TRBJ2-2; tentatively, D is TRBD1 (5 bases). The CDR3 has 13 residues. Germline V CDR1 and CDR2: MDHEN, SYDVKM. V shed 8 bases and J shed 4 bases, with 11 bases lying between them. DNA of the CDR3: TGTGCCAGCCACCAGGGAATCACCGGGGAGCTGTTTTTT. It codes for CASHQGITGELFF.

V usage is TRBV9 and J usage is TRBJ2-3; 7 bases match TRBD2. Trimming took 4 bases from V and 6 from J; bases not matched to a gene: 8. The CDR3 is 14 residues long. CDR1 SGDLS and CDR2 YYNGEE come from the germline V gene. CDR3 nucleotide sequence: TGTGCCAGCAGCCCCGGGGGAGGGTGGGATACGCAGTATTTT. Translating gives CASSPGGGWDTQYF.

V gene TRBV9 combines with J gene TRBJ1-3; 12 nucleotides agree with TRBD1. Trimming removed 1 base from V and 0 bases from J; junction bases left unmatched: 14. CDR3 length equals 21 residues. Germline values: CDR1 SGDLS, CDR2 YYNGEE. The CDR3 spells CASSVSSGTGGGRSSGNTIYF. CDR3 DNA: TGTGCCAGCAGCGTATCATCCGGGACAGGGGGCGGAAGGTCCTCTGGAAACACCATATATTTT. Drawing the rest from reference TRBV9 and TRBJ1-3, the complete variable domain is DSGVTQTPKHLITATGQRVTLRCSPRSGDLSVYWYQQSLDQGLQFLIQYYNGEERAKGNILERFSAQQFPDLHSELNLSSLELGDSALYFCASSVSSGTGGGRSSGNTIYFGEGSWLTVV.

The chain carries TRBV10-3 and TRBJ2-3; D gene unclear. Trimming took 4 bases from V and 2 from J, leaving 7 bases between them. CDR3 length: 13 amino acids. Germline V gene data show CDR1 as ENHRY and CDR2 as SYGVKD. Written as DNA, the CDR3 is TGTGCCATCAGTGGAGGCTCCACAGATACGCAGTATTTT. Protein product: CAISGGSTDTQYF.

The chain is built from TRBV7-8 and TRBJ2-7; D gene uncertain. The CDR3 totals 12 residues. CDR1 is SGHVS and CDR2 is FQNEAQ in the germline V gene. V was clipped by 5 bases and J by 3 bases, with 8 bases between them. The CDR3 DNA reads as TGTGCCAGCAGCCCTATACGCTACGAGCAGTACTTC. Translating gives CASSPIRYEQYF.

In regard to this clone: The same CDR3 also results from other DNA sequences found in this sample. This chain links TRBV11-3 with TRBJ2-3; the D gene is possibly TRBD2 (5 bases). Trimming removed 5 bases from V and 1 base from J, with 10 bases in between. CDR1 SGHNT and CDR2 YENEEA come from the germline V gene. The CDR3 covers 14 residues. The CDR3 DNA follows: TGTGCCAGCAGCCCAGACGGGGGCACAGATACGCAGTATTTT. This sequence encodes CASSPDGGTDTQYF.

This chain joins TRBV21-1 and TRBJ1-5; the table names TRBD1, a call not compared with the DNA. TRBV21-1 is termed a pseudogene. The CDR3 consists of 15 residues. DNA for the CDR3: TGTGCCAGCAGCTTACGGACAGGGGGCAATCAGCCCCAGCATTTT. It yields the protein CASSLRTGGNQPQHF.

The gene calls are TRBV6-6 and TRBJ2-3; D might be TRBD1 (6 bases). The CDR3 is 15 residues long. CDR1 and CDR2 from the germline V gene are MNHNY and SVGAGI (reference sequence). Trimming took off 7 bases at V and 3 bases at J, with 17 bases between the two ends. CDR3 region: CASNYREPATDTQYF. In DNA form, the CDR3 reads TGTGCCAGCAACTACAGGGAGCCTGCGACAGATACGCAGTATTTT.

The chain is built from TRBV4-2 and TRBJ2-3; 7 bases map to TRBD1. This CDR3 comprises 16 residues. V lost 1 base, J lost 2 bases, and 6 bases stayed unmatched. The germline V gene has CDR1 LGHNA and CDR2 YNFKEQ. In nucleotides, the CDR3 is TGTGCCAGCAGCCAAGTAACCGGGACAGCCACAGATACGCAGTATTTT. Translating it yields CASSQVTGTATDTQYF.

The V call is TRBV19, the J call TRBJ1-2, with TRBD1 matching 7 bases. CDR3 size: 15 residues. The germline gives CDR1 LNHDA, CDR2 SQIVND (reference sequence). V lost 3 bases and J lost 2; bases outside the gene matches: 6. This CDR3 is CASSMDRPRNYGYTF. Written as DNA, the CDR3 is TGTGCCAGTAGTATGGACAGGCCACGAAACTATGGCTACACCTTC.

This clone came up once. The rearrangement joins TRBV28 to TRBJ2-7; no reliable D call. This CDR3 spans 13 amino acids. Deletions cut 6 bases from V and 2 bases from J, with 11 bases between. The germline CDR1 and CDR2 sequences are MDHEN and SYDVKM. CDR3 loop: CASSPRHTYEQYF. The CDR3 DNA reads as TGTGCCAGCAGCCCCCGTCACACCTACGAGCAGTACTTC.

This chain joins TRBV28 and TRBJ2-7; 7 bases match TRBD1. Germline lookup yields CDR1 MDHEN and CDR2 SYDVKM. V dropped 7 bases and J dropped 3; count of bases not matched to a gene: 9. This CDR3 region has 14 residues. The CDR3 reads CASIPRGQNYEQYF. The CDR3, as DNA: TGTGCCAGCATCCCCCGGGGACAGAACTACGAGCAGTACTTC. The full variable domain, rest sourced from reference TRBV28 and TRBJ2-7, is DVKVTQSSRYLVKRTGEKVFLECVQDMDHENMFWYRQDPGLGLRLIYFSYDVKMKEKGDIPEGYSVSREKKERFSLILESASTNQTSMYLCASIPRGQNYEQYFGPGTRLTVT.

This clone appeared a few times. The chain joins TRBV2 to TRBJ1-1; 7 bases are shared with TRBD1. CDR1 is SNHLY and CDR2 is FYNNEI in the germline V gene. This CDR3 spans 13 amino acids. The ends lost 7 bases at V and 2 bases at J; junction bases unmatched: 4. The CDR3 loop is CASKGGENTEAFF. CDR3 nucleotide sequence: TGTGCCAGCAAAGGGGGCGAAAACACTGAAGCTTTCTTT.

The chain recombines TRBV19 with TRBJ2-1, with a weak D call TRBD2 (6 bases). V was cut by 5 bases and J by 8 bases, with 22 bases left in between. This CDR3 is 16 amino acids long. Per germline, CDR1 LNHDA and CDR2 SQIVND (reference sequence). The CDR3 nucleotides read TGTGCCAGTAGTTCCCCCCGGACTATCCGTGGGGATGAGCAGTTCTTC. Protein: CASSSPRTIRGDEQFF.

The rearrangement uses TRBV4-1 and TRBJ1-1; no clear D gene. V lost 0 bases and J lost 1, with 15 bases in between. The CDR3 spans 17 residues. Germline CDR1 reads MGHRA; CDR2 reads YSYEKL. The CDR3 nucleotides read TGCGCCAGCAGCCAAGAGTTATTTGTACAGAGGAACACTGAAGCTTTCTTT. It translates to CASSQELFVQRNTEAFF.

The V gene is TRBV28, the J gene TRBJ1-4; a possible D gene is TRBD1 (5 bases). Trimming shortened V by 1 base and J by 11 bases, and 20 bases separated the two germline ends. CDR3 size: 16 residues. Germline V lookup: CDR1 MDHEN, CDR2 SYDVKM. The CDR3 DNA sequence: TGTGCCAGCAGTTTATACGCCAACGGCCAGGGTGGGAAACTGTTTTTT. Residues: CASSLYANGQGGKLFF.

V is TRBV10-3 and J is TRBJ2-7; TRBD1 matches at 9 bases. The germline V gene encodes CDR1 ENHRY and CDR2 SYGVKD. Germline trimming cut 7 bases from V and 5 bases from J; bases unmatched to any gene: 6. This CDR3 has 13 residues. This chain's CDR3 is CAITNRGQDEQYF. The DNA for the CDR3 is TGTGCCATCACCAACAGGGGGCAGGACGAGCAGTACTTC.